This paragraph covers one TCR beta chain sequence. The antigen is unknown. The sample is drawn from a study of T-cell memory formation after mild COVID-19. For the study at large: Across donors, TCR clusters were largely donor specific. Study-level findings and limits: Clones that contracted from day 15 to 85 had balanced CD4/CD8; later expanders were CD4+ biased.

Germline V CDR1 and CDR2: ENHRY, SYGVKD. Trimming pared 3 bases from V and 6 bases from J, leaving 12 bases between. CDR3 size: 13 residues. TCRdb re-called the 5' RACE reads through MiXCR, storing one row per CDR3 protein. The table lists 550,000 to 600,000 distinct CDR3 sequences, approximately 15% of them singletons. The receptor was isolated from an adult woman who had mild COVID-19 (a few samples of this study predate the infection). Cell type and time point are not known. The sequencing sample was made of PBMCs or a T cell subset sorted from them (not recorded which). V and J are TRBV10-3 and TRBJ2-7, with D tentatively TRBD1 (6 bases). The CDR3 sequence: CAISDGTRGEQYF. CDR3 in DNA: TGTGCCATCAGTGACGGGACAAGAGGCGAGCAGTACTTC.